A selection of T cell receptor beta chains follows, all from one sample in a study of cytomegalovirus exposure and HLA in healthy donors. This table comes from immunoSEQ multiplex PCR, and its TCRdb copy is limited to in-frame clones, with some not included. The table includes tens of thousands of clones, roughly four fifths detected once. The sequenced sample was PBMCs. The receptors shown here come from a woman aged 40 to 50 in good health and CMV-seronegative. Each CDR3 is given with its conserved first and last residue. D genes are given only for firm matches. Expanded clones get a size class; other rows say once, few or many, or leave the size out.

abundance: .; d_gene: TRBD1; v_gene: TRBV28; j_gene: TRBJ1-2; CDR3aa: CASTSGQGHGYTF; CDR3nt: TGTGCCAGCACTTCGGGACAGGGGCATGGCTACACCTTC
abundance: few; d_gene: .; v_gene: TRBV4-1; j_gene: TRBJ2-3; CDR3aa: CASSQERGTDTQYF; CDR3nt: TGCGCCAGCAGCCAAGAAAGGGGAACAGATACGCAGTATTTT
abundance: .; d_gene: .; v_gene: TRBV6-6; j_gene: TRBJ1-5; CDR3aa: CASTRAFGGNQPQHF; CDR3nt: TGTGCCAGCACCAGGGCGTTTGGCGGCAATCAGCCCCAGCATTTT
abundance: .; d_gene: .; v_gene: TRBV28; j_gene: TRBJ1-2; CDR3aa: CASSFRDRPAGYTF; CDR3nt: TGTGCCAGCAGTTTCCGAGACAGGCCGGCTGGCTACACCTTC
abundance: .; d_gene: TRBD1; v_gene: TRBV19; j_gene: TRBJ1-5; CDR3aa: CASSRQGALVNQPQHF; CDR3nt: TGTGCCAGTAGCCGACAGGGGGCTTTGGTCAATCAGCCCCAGCATTTT
abundance: .; d_gene: TRBD2; v_gene: TRBV28; j_gene: TRBJ2-5; CDR3aa: CASSFTSGGQETQYF; CDR3nt: TGTGCCAGCAGTTTTACTAGCGGGGGCCAAGAGACCCAGTACTTC
abundance: .; d_gene: TRBD1; v_gene: TRBV4-1; j_gene: TRBJ1-1; CDR3aa: CASSQSTGGTGAFF; CDR3nt: TGCGCCAGCAGCCAGTCTACAGGGGGTACCGGAGCTTTCTTT
abundance: .; d_gene: TRBD1; v_gene: TRBV27; j_gene: TRBJ2-5; CDR3aa: CASRRGTGTRQETQYF; CDR3nt: TGTGCCAGCAGGAGGGGGACAGGGACTCGCCAAGAGACCCAGTACTTC
abundance: .; d_gene: TRBD2; v_gene: TRBV6-5; j_gene: TRBJ2-5; CDR3aa: CASSYSGLAGRETQYF; CDR3nt: TGTGCCAGCAGTTACTCTGGGCTAGCGGGGAGGGAGACCCAGTACTTC
abundance: .; d_gene: .; v_gene: TRBV7-2; j_gene: TRBJ1-1; CDR3aa: CASSPQGFSTEAFF; CDR3nt: TGTGCCAGCAGCCCCCAGGGGTTTAGCACTGAAGCTTTCTTT
abundance: .; d_gene: TRBD2; v_gene: TRBV13; j_gene: TRBJ2-7; CDR3aa: CASSTLAGAYEQYF; CDR3nt: TGTGCCAGCAGCACTCTAGCGGGGGCTTACGAGCAGTACTTC
abundance: .; d_gene: .; v_gene: TRBV5-6; j_gene: TRBJ1-2; CDR3aa: CASSLGRRVRYGYTF; CDR3nt: TGTGCCAGCAGCTTGGGGCGCAGGGTAAGGTATGGCTACACCTTC
abundance: once; d_gene: TRBD1; v_gene: TRBV10-3; j_gene: TRBJ2-2; CDR3aa: CAISGRDRGFPGGLFF; CDR3nt: TGTGCCATCAGTGGACGGGACAGGGGTTTCCCCGGGGGGCTGTTTTTT
abundance: .; d_gene: TRBD1; v_gene: TRBV27; j_gene: TRBJ1-2; CDR3aa: CASSLGMTGGNYGYTF; CDR3nt: TGTGCCAGCAGTTTGGGGATGACAGGGGGTAACTATGGCTACACCTTC
abundance: .; d_gene: TRBD1; v_gene: TRBV11-2; j_gene: TRBJ2-6; CDR3aa: CASSKRDRGPGANVLTF; CDR3nt: TGTGCCAGCAGCAAACGGGACAGGGGGCCGGGGGCCAACGTCCTGACTTTC
abundance: .; d_gene: .; v_gene: TRBV28; j_gene: TRBJ1-2; CDR3aa: CASSEGYGYTF; CDR3nt: TGTGCCAGCAGCGAGGGATATGGCTACACCTTC
abundance: .; d_gene: .; v_gene: TRBV28; j_gene: TRBJ1-6; CDR3aa: CASSGQGISPLHF; CDR3nt: TGTGCCAGCAGTGGGCAGGGCATCTCACCCCTCCACTTT
abundance: .; d_gene: .; v_gene: TRBV2; j_gene: TRBJ1-4; CDR3aa: CASSSDSWNEKLFF; CDR3nt: TGTGCCAGCAGTTCCGACAGTTGGAATGAAAAACTGTTTTTT
abundance: .; d_gene: .; v_gene: TRBV25-1; j_gene: TRBJ2-1; CDR3aa: CASRGASYNEQFF; CDR3nt: TGTGCCAGCAGGGGGGCCTCCTACAATGAGCAGTTCTTC
abundance: few; d_gene: .; v_gene: TRBV7-2; j_gene: TRBJ1-4; CDR3aa: CASSYRVDEKLFF; CDR3nt: TGTGCCAGCAGCTATCGGGTTGATGAAAAACTGTTTTTT
abundance: .; d_gene: TRBD1; v_gene: TRBV7-9; j_gene: TRBJ2-1; CDR3aa: CASSFGQGIDEQFF; CDR3nt: TGTGCCAGCAGCTTCGGACAGGGGATAGATGAGCAGTTCTTC
abundance: .; d_gene: TRBD2; v_gene: TRBV7-9; j_gene: TRBJ2-7; CDR3aa: CASSSEGLADEQYF; CDR3nt: TGTGCCAGCAGCTCAGAGGGACTAGCGGACGAGCAGTACTTC
abundance: .; d_gene: .; v_gene: TRBV18; j_gene: TRBJ1-6; CDR3aa: CASSPVQSYNSPLHF; CDR3nt: TGTGCCAGCTCACCCGTACAGAGCTATAATTCACCCCTCCACTTT
abundance: .; d_gene: TRBD2; v_gene: TRBV5-1; j_gene: TRBJ2-1; CDR3aa: CASSLRTSGDIEQFF; CDR3nt: TGCGCCAGCAGCTTAAGGACTAGCGGGGATATTGAGCAGTTCTTC
abundance: .; d_gene: TRBD1; v_gene: TRBV27; j_gene: TRBJ1-5; CDR3aa: CASSRDRGGNQPQHF; CDR3nt: TGTGCCAGCAGTCGGGACAGGGGCGGCAATCAGCCCCAGCATTTT
abundance: .; d_gene: .; v_gene: TRBV7-2; j_gene: TRBJ2-5; CDR3aa: CASSLAPARETQYF; CDR3nt: TGTGCCAGCAGCTTAGCTCCGGCCAGGGAGACCCAGTACTTC
abundance: .; d_gene: TRBD1; v_gene: TRBV29-1; j_gene: TRBJ1-1; CDR3aa: CSVNRGGNTEAFF; CDR3nt: TGCAGCGTTAACAGGGGGGGTAACACTGAAGCTTTCTTT
abundance: .; d_gene: TRBD1; v_gene: TRBV7-6; j_gene: TRBJ2-2; CDR3aa: CASSLRTGIGELFF; CDR3nt: TGTGCCAGCAGTTTGCGGACAGGGATCGGGGAGCTGTTTTTT
abundance: .; d_gene: TRBD2; v_gene: TRBV2; j_gene: TRBJ2-2; CDR3aa: CASSGRGGTGELFF; CDR3nt: TGTGCCAGCAGTGGACGCGGGGGCACCGGGGAGCTGTTTTTT
abundance: .; d_gene: .; v_gene: TRBV5-1; j_gene: TRBJ2-2; CDR3aa: CASSFETNTGELFF; CDR3nt: TGCGCCAGCAGCTTTGAGACGAACACCGGGGAGCTGTTTTTT
abundance: .; d_gene: TRBD2; v_gene: TRBV9; j_gene: TRBJ2-1; CDR3aa: CASSVQGAGGLRIF; CDR3nt: TGTGCCAGCAGCGTACAGGGAGCGGGGGGGCTCCGGATCTTC
abundance: .; d_gene: .; v_gene: TRBV6-6; j_gene: TRBJ2-2; CDR3aa: CASSPRGSGELFF; CDR3nt: TGTGCCAGCAGTCCCCGGGGGTCCGGGGAGCTGTTTTTT
abundance: .; d_gene: .; v_gene: TRBV6-1; j_gene: TRBJ2-7; CDR3aa: CASSGSGAREQYF; CDR3nt: TGTGCCAGCAGTGGGTCAGGGGCTCGCGAGCAGTACTTC
abundance: .; d_gene: .; v_gene: TRBV6-1; j_gene: TRBJ2-5; CDR3aa: CASRGPGETQYF; CDR3nt: TGTGCCAGCAGGGGGCCAGGAGAGACCCAGTACTTC
abundance: .; d_gene: TRBD1; v_gene: TRBV20-1; j_gene: TRBJ1-2; CDR3aa: CSARTGAGYTF; CDR3nt: TGCAGTGCACGGACAGGAGCGGGCTACACCTTC
abundance: .; d_gene: TRBD1; v_gene: TRBV7-9; j_gene: TRBJ1-6; CDR3aa: CASTAGDRVGSPLHF; CDR3nt: TGTGCCAGTACCGCAGGGGACAGGGTTGGTTCACCCCTCCACTTT
abundance: .; d_gene: .; v_gene: TRBV6-5; j_gene: TRBJ2-7; CDR3aa: CASSYSFRGGNEQYF; CDR3nt: TGTGCCAGCAGTTACTCGTTTAGGGGAGGCAACGAGCAGTACTTC
abundance: .; d_gene: .; v_gene: TRBV19; j_gene: TRBJ1-6; CDR3aa: CASRPGLLISYNSPLHF; CDR3nt: TGTGCCAGTCGACCGGGACTGCTAATCTCCTATAATTCACCCCTCCACTTT
abundance: .; d_gene: .; v_gene: TRBV25-1; j_gene: TRBJ2-2; CDR3aa: CASSEALGQAPNTGELFF; CDR3nt: TGTGCCAGCAGTGAAGCTTTGGGGCAGGCGCCCAACACCGGGGAGCTGTTTTTT
abundance: .; d_gene: .; v_gene: TRBV5-1; j_gene: TRBJ1-2; CDR3aa: CASSFGEWYGYTF; CDR3nt: TGCGCCAGCAGCTTTGGGGAGTGGTATGGCTACACCTTC
abundance: .; d_gene: .; v_gene: TRBV7-8; j_gene: TRBJ1-4; CDR3aa: CASSLRSGPSNEKLFF; CDR3nt: TGTGCCAGCAGCCTCAGGTCCGGCCCATCGAATGAAAAACTGTTTTTT
abundance: .; d_gene: .; v_gene: TRBV10-1; j_gene: TRBJ1-6; CDR3aa: CASSEHGRVNSPLHF; CDR3nt: TGCGCCAGCAGCGAGCATGGCAGGGTTAATTCACCCCTCCACTTT
abundance: .; d_gene: TRBD1; v_gene: TRBV13; j_gene: TRBJ1-1; CDR3aa: CASSLGGQGGLSF; CDR3nt: TGTGCCAGCAGCTTAGGCGGACAGGGAGGTCTTTCCTTT
abundance: .; d_gene: TRBD1; v_gene: TRBV25-1; j_gene: TRBJ2-2; CDR3aa: CASSEYKGTGGNTGELFF; CDR3nt: TGTGCCAGCAGTGAATATAAGGGGACAGGGGGGAACACCGGGGAGCTGTTTTTT
abundance: .; d_gene: TRBD1; v_gene: TRBV6-5; j_gene: TRBJ2-7; CDR3aa: CASSQTGDSYEQYF; CDR3nt: TGTGCCAGCAGCCAAACAGGGGACTCCTACGAGCAGTACTTC
abundance: .; d_gene: TRBD1; v_gene: TRBV7-2; j_gene: TRBJ2-1; CDR3aa: CASSFLDRGTYNEQFF; CDR3nt: TGTGCCAGCAGCTTTTTGGACAGGGGCACCTACAATGAGCAGTTCTTC
abundance: .; d_gene: .; v_gene: TRBV28; j_gene: TRBJ1-2; CDR3aa: CASSRNTGGNYGYTF; CDR3nt: TGTGCCAGCAGTAGAAACACCGGAGGTAACTATGGCTACACCTTC
abundance: .; d_gene: .; v_gene: TRBV7-9; j_gene: TRBJ1-1; CDR3aa: CASSLVRDEAFF; CDR3nt: TGTGCCAGCAGCTTAGTACGCGATGAAGCTTTCTTT
abundance: .; d_gene: TRBD1; v_gene: TRBV2; j_gene: TRBJ1-6; CDR3aa: CASRRTGGSPLHF; CDR3nt: TGTGCCAGCAGGCGGACAGGTGGTTCACCCCTCCACTTT
abundance: .; d_gene: .; v_gene: TRBV19; j_gene: TRBJ2-7; CDR3aa: CASSTQGSVGYEQYF; CDR3nt: TGTGCCAGTAGTACCCAGGGTTCTGTGGGGTACGAGCAGTACTTC
abundance: .; d_gene: .; v_gene: TRBV5-1; j_gene: TRBJ1-2; CDR3aa: CASSLGDTDIYGYTF; CDR3nt: TGCGCCAGCAGCTTGGGTGACACGGATATCTATGGCTACACCTTC
abundance: .; d_gene: TRBD1; v_gene: TRBV12-5; j_gene: TRBJ2-7; CDR3aa: CASGAPRDRSYEQYF; CDR3nt: TGTGCTAGTGGAGCGCCACGGGACAGGTCCTACGAGCAGTACTTC
abundance: .; d_gene: .; v_gene: TRBV28; j_gene: TRBJ1-1; CDR3aa: CASRRTSVTEAFF; CDR3nt: TGTGCCAGCAGGCGGACATCGGTAACTGAAGCTTTCTTT
abundance: .; d_gene: .; v_gene: TRBV5-4; j_gene: TRBJ1-1; CDR3aa: CASTPNRSTLNTEAFF; CDR3nt: TGTGCCAGCACGCCAAACAGGTCAACGTTGAACACTGAAGCTTTCTTT